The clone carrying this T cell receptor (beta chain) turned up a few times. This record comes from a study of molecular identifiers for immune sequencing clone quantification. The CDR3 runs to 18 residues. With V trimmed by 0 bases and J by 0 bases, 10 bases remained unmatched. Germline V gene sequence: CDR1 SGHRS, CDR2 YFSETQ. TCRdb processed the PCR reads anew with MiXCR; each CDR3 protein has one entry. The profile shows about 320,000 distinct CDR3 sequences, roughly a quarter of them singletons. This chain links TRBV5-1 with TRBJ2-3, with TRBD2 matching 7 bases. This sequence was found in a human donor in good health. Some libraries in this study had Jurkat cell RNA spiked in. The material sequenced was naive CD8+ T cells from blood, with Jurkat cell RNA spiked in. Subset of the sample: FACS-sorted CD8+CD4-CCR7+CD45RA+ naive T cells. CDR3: CASSLAPRLADSTDTQYF. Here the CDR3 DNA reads TGCGCCAGCAGCTTGGCACCAAGGCTAGCGGATAGCACAGATACGCAGTATTTT.